This T cell receptor (beta chain) is drawn from a study of blood T cell repertoires in COVID-19. The table came from immunoSEQ multiplex PCR; TCRdb's copy has only in-frame clones and leaves some out. The sample yields 100,000 to 150,000 clones, more than 75% seen once. This clone was observed a few times. Per germline, CDR1 MGHRA and CDR2 YSYEKL. There are 15 residues in the CDR3. Trimming removed 2 bases from V and 8 bases from J; junction bases left unmatched: 4. The sequence derives from a woman in her fifties or sixties with acute or convalescent COVID-19. Sequences were obtained from peripheral blood. The chain combines TRBV4-1 with TRBJ1-6; 9 bases agree with TRBD1. CDR3 in amino acids: CASSQPRDRDSPLHF. The CDR3 DNA follows: TGCGCCAGCAGCCAACCCCGGGACAGGGATTCACCCCTCCACTTT.